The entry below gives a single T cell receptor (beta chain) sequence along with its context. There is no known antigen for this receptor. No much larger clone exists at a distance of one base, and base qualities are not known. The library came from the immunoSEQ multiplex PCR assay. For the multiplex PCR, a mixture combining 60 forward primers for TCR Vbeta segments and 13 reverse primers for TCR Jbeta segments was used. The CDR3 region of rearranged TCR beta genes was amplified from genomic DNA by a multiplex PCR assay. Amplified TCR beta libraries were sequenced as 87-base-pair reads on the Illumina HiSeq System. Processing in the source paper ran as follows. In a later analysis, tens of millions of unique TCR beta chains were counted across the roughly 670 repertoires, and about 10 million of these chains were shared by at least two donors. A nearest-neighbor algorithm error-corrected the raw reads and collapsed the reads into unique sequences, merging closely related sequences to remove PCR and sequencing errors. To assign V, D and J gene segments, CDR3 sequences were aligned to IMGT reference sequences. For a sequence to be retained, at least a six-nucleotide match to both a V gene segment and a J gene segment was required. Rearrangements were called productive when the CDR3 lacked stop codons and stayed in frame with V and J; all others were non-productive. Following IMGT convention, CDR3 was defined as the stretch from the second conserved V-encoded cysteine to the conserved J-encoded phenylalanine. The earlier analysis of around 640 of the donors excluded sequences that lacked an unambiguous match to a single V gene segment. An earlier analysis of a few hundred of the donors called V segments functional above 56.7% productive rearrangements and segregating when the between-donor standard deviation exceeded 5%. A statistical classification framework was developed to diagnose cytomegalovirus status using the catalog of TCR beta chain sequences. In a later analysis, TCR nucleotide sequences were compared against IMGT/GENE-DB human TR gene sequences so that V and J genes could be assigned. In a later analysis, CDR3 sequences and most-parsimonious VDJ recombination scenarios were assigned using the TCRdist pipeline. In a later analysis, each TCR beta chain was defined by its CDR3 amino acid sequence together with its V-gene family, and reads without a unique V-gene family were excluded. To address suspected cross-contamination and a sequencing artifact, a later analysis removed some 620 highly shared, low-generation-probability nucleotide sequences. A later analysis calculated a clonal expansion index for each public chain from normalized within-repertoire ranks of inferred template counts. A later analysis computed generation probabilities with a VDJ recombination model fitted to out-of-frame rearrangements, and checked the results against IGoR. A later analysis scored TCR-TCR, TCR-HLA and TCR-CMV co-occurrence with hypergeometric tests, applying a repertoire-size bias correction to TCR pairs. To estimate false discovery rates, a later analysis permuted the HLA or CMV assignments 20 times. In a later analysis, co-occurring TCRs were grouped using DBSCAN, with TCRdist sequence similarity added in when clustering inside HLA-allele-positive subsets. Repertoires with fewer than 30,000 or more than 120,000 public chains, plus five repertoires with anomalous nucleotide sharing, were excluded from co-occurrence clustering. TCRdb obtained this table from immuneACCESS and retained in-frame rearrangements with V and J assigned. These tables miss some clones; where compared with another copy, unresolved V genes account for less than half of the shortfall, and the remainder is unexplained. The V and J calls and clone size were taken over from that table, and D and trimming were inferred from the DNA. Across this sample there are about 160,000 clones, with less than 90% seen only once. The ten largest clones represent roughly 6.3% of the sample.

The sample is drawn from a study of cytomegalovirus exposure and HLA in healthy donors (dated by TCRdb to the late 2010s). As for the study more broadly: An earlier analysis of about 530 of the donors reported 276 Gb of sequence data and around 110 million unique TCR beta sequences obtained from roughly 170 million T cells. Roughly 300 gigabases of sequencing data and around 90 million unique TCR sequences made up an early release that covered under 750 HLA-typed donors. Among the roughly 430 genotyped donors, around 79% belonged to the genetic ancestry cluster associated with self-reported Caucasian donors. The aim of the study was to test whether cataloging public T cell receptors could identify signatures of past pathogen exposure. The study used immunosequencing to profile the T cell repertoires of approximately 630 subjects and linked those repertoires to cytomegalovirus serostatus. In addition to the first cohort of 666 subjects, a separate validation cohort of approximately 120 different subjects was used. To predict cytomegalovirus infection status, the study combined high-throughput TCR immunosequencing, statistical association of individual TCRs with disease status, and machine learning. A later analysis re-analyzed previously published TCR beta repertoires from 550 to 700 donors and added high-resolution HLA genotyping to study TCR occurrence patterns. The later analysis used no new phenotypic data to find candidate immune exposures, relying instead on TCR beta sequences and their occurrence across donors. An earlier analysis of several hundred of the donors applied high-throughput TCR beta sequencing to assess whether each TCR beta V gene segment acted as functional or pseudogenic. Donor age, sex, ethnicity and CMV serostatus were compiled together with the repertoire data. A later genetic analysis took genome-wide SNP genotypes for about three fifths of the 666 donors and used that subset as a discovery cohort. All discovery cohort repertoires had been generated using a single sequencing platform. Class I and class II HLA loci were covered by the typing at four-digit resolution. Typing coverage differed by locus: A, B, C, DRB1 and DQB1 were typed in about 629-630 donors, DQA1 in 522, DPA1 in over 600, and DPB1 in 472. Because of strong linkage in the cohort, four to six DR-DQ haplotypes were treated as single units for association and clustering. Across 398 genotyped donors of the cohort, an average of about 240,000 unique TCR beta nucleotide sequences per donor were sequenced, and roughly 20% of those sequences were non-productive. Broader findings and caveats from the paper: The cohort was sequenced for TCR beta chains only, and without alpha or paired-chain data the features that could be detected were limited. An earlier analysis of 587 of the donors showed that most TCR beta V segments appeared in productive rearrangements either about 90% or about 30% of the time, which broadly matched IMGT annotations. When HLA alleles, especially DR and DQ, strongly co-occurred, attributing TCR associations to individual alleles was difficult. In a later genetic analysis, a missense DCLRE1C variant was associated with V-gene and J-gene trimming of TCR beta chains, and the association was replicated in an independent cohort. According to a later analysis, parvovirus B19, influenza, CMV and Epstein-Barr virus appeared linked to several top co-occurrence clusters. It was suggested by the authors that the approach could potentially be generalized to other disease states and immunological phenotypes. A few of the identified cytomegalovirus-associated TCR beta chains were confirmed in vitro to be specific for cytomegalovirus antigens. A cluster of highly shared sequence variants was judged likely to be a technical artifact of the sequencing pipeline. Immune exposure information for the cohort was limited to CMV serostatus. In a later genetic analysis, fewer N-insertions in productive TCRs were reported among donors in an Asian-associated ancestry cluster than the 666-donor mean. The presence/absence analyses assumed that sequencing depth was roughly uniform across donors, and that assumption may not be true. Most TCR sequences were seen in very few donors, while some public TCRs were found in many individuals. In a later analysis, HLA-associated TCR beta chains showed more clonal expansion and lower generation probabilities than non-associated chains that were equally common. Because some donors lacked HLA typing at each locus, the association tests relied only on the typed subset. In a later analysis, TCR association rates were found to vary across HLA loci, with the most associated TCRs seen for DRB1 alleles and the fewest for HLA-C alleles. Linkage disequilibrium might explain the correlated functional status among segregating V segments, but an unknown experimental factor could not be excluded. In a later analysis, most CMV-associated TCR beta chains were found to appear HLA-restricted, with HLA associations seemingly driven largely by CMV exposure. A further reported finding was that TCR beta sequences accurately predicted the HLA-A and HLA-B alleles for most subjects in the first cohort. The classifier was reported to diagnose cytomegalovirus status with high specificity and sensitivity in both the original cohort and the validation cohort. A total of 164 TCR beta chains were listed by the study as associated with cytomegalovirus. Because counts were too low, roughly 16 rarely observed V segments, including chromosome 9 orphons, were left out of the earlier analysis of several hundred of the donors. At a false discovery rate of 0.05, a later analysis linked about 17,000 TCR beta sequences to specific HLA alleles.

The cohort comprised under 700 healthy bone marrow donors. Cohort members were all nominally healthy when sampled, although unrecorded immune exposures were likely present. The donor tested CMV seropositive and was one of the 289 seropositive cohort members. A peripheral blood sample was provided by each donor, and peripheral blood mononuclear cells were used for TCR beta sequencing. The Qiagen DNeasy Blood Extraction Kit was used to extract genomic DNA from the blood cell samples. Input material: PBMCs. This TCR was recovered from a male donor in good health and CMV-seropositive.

At the DNA level, the sequence is TGTGCCAGCACCGGTTGGGACAGGGGGAATGAAGCTTTCTTT. This codes for CASTGWDRGNEAFF. Recombination linked TRBV5-6 to TRBJ1-1, with 11 junctional bases fitting TRBD1. CDR1 SGHDT and CDR2 YYEEEE are derived from the germline V gene. Reading from cysteine to phenylalanine, the CDR3 counts 14 amino acids. The entry retains the CDR3 DNA only, 42 bases that are in frame from base 1. V is pruned by 6 bases and J by 7 bases, leaving 8 bases of the junction without a gene match.